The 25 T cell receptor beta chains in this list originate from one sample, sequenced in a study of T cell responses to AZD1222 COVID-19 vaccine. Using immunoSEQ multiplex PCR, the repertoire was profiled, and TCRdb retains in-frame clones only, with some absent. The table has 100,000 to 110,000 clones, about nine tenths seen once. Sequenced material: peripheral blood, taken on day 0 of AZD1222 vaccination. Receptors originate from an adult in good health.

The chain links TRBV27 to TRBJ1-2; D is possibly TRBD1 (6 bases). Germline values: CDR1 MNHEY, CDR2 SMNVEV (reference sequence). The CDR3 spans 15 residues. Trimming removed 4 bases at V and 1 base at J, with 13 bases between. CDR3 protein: CASSSLTGNNYGYTF. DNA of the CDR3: TGTGCCAGCAGTTCCCTAACAGGGAATAACTATGGCTACACCTTC.

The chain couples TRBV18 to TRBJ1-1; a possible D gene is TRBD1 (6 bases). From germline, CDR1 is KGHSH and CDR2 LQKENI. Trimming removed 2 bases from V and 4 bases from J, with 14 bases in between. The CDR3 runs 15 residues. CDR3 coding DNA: TGTGCCAGCTCACCAGGGGGGGGGCAAGGCACTGAAGCTTTCTTT. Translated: CASSPGGGQGTEAFF.

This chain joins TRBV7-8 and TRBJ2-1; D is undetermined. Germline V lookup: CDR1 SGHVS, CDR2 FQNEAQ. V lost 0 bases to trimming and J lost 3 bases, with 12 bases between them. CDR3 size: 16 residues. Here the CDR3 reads CASSLAERNFYNEQFF. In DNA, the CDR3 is TGTGCCAGCAGCTTAGCGGAACGGAACTTCTACAATGAGCAGTTCTTC.

The CDR3 coding sequence is TGTGCCAGCAGTCTGACATTAAGCTCCTACGAGCAGTACTTC. It encodes CASSLTLSSYEQYF. The chain links TRBV27 to TRBJ2-7; no definite D call. The CDR3 totals 14 residues. Germline assignment: CDR1 MNHEY and CDR2 SMNVEV (reference sequence). Trimming removed 5 bases at V and 0 bases at J, with 11 bases between.

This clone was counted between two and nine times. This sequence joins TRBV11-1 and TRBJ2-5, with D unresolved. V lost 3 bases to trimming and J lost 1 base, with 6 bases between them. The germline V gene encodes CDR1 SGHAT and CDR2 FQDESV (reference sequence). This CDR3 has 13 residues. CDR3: CASSLSAQETQYF. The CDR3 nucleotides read TGTGCCAGCAGCTTGTCAGCCCAAGAGACCCAGTACTTC.

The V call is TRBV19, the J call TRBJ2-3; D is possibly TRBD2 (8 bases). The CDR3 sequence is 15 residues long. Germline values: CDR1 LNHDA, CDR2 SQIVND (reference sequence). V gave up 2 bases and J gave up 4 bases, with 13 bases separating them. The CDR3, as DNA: TGTGCCAGTAGTATATCGGGAGGGGGCGCAGATACGCAGTATTTT. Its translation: CASSISGGGADTQYF.

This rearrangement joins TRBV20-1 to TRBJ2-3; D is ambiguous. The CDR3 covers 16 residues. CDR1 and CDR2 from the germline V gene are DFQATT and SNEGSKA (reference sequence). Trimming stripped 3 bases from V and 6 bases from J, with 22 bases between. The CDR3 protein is CSASFRAGLPSDTQYF. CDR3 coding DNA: TGCAGTGCTAGTTTTAGGGCAGGTCTACCTTCGGATACGCAGTATTTT.

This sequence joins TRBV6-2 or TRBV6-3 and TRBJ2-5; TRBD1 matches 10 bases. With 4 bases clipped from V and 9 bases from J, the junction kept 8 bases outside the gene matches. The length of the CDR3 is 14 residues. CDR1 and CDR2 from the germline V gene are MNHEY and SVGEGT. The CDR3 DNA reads TGTGCCAGCAGTTCCGGGACAGGGGTCGGTTCCCAGTACTTC. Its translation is CASSSGTGVGSQYF.

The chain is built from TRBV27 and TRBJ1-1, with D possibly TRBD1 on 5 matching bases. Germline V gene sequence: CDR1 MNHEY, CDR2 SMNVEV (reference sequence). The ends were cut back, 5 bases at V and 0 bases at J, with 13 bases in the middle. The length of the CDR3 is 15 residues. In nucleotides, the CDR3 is TGTGCCAGCAGTCCTCCCGGGGGGGTGAACACTGAAGCTTTCTTT. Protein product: CASSPPGGVNTEAFF.

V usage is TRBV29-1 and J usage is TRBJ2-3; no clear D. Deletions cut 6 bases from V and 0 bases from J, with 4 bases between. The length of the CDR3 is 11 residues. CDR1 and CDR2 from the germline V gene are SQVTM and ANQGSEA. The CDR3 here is CSVTSTDTQYF. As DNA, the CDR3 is TGCAGCGTAACTAGCACAGATACGCAGTATTTT.

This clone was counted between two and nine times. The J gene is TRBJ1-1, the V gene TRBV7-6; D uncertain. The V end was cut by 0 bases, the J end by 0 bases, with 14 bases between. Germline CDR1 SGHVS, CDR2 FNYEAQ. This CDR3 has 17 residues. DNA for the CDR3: TGTGCCAGCAGCTTAGCGATTGGACTCAACATGAACACTGAAGCTTTCTTT. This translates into CASSLAIGLNMNTEAFF.

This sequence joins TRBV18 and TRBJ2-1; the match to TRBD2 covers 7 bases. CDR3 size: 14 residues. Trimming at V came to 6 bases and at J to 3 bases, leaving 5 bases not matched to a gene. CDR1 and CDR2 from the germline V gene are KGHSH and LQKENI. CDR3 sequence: CASSSSGVYNEQFF. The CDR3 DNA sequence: TGTGCCAGCTCCTCGAGCGGGGTCTACAATGAGCAGTTCTTC.

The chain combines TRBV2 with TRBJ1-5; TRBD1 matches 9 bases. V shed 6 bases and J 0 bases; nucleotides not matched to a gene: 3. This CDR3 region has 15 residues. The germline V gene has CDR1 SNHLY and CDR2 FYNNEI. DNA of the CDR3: TGTGCCAGCAGAAACAGGGGGCTTAGCAATCAGCCCCAGCATTTT. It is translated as CASRNRGLSNQPQHF.

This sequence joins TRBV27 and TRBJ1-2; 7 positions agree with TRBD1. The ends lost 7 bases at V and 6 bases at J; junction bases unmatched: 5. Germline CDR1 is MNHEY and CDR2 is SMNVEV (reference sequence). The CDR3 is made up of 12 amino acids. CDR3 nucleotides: TGTGCCAGCAAGGAGGGGGCGCATGGCTACACCTTC. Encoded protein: CASKEGAHGYTF.

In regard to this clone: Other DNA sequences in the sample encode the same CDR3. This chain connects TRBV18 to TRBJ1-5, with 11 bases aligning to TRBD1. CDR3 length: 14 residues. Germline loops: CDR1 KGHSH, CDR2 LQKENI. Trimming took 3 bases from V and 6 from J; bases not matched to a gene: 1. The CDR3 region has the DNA TGTGCCAGCTCACCCGGACAGGGGGCTCAGCCCCAGCATTTT. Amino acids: CASSPGQGAQPQHF.

This CDR3 reads CASSGLPGAYSYNEQFF. The DNA of the CDR3 is TGTGCCAGCAGCGGTCTGCCGGGAGCTTACTCCTACAATGAGCAGTTCTTC. The chain combines TRBV9 with TRBJ2-1; the D gene is possibly TRBD2 (6 bases). V was cut by 3 bases and J by 0 bases, with 16 bases left in between. CDR1 is SGDLS and CDR2 is YYNGEE in the germline V gene. The CDR3 has 17 amino acids.

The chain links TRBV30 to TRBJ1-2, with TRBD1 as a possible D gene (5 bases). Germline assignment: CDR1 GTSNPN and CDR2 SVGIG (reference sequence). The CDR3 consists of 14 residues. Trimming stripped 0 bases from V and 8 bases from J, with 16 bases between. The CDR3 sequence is CAWSVLGPTRGYTF. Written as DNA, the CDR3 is TGTGCCTGGAGTGTATTGGGACCCACTAGGGGCTACACCTTC.

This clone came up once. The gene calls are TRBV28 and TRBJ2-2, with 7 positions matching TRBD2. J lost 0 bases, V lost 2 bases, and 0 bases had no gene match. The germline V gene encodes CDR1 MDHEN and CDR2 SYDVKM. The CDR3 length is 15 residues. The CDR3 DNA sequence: TGTGCCAGCAGTTTAGCGGGAGCGAACACCGGGGAGCTGTTTTTT. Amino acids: CASSLAGANTGELFF.

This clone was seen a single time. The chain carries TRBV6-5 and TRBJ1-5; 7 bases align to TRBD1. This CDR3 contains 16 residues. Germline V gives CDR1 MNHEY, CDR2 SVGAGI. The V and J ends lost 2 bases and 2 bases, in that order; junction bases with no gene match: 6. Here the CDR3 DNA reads TGTGCCAGCAGTTACAGGGGGCCCAGGGGCAATCAGCCCCAGCATTTT. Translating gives CASSYRGPRGNQPQHF.

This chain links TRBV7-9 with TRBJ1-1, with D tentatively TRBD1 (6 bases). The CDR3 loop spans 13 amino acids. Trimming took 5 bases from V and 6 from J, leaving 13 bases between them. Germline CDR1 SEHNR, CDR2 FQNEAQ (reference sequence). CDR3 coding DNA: TGTGCCAGCAGCGGACAGACTGGGGCTGAAGCTTTCTTT. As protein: CASSGQTGAEAFF.

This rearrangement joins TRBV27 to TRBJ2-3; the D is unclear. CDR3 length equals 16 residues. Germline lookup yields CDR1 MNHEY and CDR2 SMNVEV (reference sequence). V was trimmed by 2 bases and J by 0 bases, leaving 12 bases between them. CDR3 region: CASSLIRARSTDTQYF. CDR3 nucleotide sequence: TGTGCCAGCAGTTTAATTCGGGCCAGAAGCACAGATACGCAGTATTTT.

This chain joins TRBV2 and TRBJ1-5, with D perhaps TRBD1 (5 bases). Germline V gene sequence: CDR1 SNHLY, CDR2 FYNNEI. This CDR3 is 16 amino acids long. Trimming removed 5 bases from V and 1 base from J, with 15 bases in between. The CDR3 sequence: CASSFDGQGSNQPQHF. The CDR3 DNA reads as TGTGCCAGCAGTTTCGACGGGCAGGGAAGCAATCAGCCCCAGCATTTT. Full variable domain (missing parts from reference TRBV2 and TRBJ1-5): EPEVTQTPSHQVTQMGQEVILRCVPISNHLYFYWYRQILGQKVEFLVSFYNNEISEKSEIFDDQFSVERPDGSNFTLKIRSTKLEDSAMYFCASSFDGQGSNQPQHFGDGTRLSIL.

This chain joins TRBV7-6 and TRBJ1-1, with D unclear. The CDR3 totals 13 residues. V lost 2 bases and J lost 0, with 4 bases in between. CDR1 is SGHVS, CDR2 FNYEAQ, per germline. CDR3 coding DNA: TGTGCCAGCAGCTTACAGCTGAACACTGAAGCTTTCTTT. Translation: CASSLQLNTEAFF. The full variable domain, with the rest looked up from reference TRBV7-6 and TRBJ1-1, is GAGVSQSPRYKVTKRGQDVALRCDPISGHVSLYWYRQALGQGPEFLTYFNYEAQQDKSGLPNDRFSAERPEGSISTLTIQRTEQRDSAMYRCASSLQLNTEAFFGQGTRLTVV.

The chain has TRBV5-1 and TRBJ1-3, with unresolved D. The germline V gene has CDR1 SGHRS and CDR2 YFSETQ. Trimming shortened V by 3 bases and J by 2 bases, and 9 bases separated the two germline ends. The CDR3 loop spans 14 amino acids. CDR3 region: CASSSDWAGNTIYF. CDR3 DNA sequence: TGCGCCAGCAGCTCGGACTGGGCTGGAAACACCATATATTTT.

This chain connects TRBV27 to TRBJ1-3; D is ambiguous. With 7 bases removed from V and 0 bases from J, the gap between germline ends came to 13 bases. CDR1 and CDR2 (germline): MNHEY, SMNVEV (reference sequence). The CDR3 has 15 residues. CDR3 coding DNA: TGTGCCAGCATGTTTGCCGGAAGCTCTGGAAACACCATATATTTT. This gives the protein CASMFAGSSGNTIYF.